This TCR beta chain was captured by sequencing in a study of regulatory T cells in long-lasting Graves disease. Study-wide findings and caveats: Newly diagnosed patients shared 750 to 1,000 public clonotypes; persistent patients shared around 2,500.

As to this clonotype: Its antigen is not known.

The time point here: newly diagnosed GD, antithyroid drugs for less than 3 months. From RNA extracted from PBMCs, the TCR library was made. Graves' disease diagnosis relied on American Thyroid Association guidelines. Trimming at V came to 7 bases and at J to 5 bases, leaving 7 bases not matched to a gene. In germline, CDR1 is ENHRY, CDR2 SYGVKD. The CDR3 contains 13 residues. Arm-PCR with iRepertoire HTBI primers amplified the CDR3 regions for these TCR beta libraries. TCRdb reprocessed the multiplex PCR reads with MiXCR, giving one entry per CDR3 protein. Of roughly 560,000 distinct CDR3 sequences listed, roughly a sixth are singletons. Another study also made use of these data, one on T cells in Graves' hyperthyroidism and ophthalmopathy.

The sample consisted of peripheral blood mononuclear cells (PBMCs), taken at new diagnosis, from a patient treated with antithyroid drugs. This clonotype was sampled from a woman aged 35-65 years with Graves disease. The genes are TRBV10-3 and TRBJ1-1; 7 nucleotides line up with TRBD1. DNA for the CDR3: TGTGCCATCATGATTGAGGGGGCGACTGAAGCTTTCTTT. Translating gives CAIMIEGATEAFF.